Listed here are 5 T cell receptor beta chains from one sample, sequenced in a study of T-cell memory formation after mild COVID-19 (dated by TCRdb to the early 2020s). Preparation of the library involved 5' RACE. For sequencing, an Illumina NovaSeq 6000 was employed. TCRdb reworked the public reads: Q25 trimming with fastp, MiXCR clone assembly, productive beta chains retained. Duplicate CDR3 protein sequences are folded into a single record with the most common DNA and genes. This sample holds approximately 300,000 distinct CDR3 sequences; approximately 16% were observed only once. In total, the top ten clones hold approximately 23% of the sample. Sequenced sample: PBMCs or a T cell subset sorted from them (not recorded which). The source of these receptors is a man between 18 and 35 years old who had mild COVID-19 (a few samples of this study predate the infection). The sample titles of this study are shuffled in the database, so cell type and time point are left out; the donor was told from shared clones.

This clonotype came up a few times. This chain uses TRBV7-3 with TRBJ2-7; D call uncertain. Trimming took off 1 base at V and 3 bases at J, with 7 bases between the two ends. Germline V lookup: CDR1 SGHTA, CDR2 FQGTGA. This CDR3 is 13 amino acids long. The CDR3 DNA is TGTGCCAGCAGCTTAATGGTTAACTACGAGCAGTACTTC. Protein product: CASSLMVNYEQYF.

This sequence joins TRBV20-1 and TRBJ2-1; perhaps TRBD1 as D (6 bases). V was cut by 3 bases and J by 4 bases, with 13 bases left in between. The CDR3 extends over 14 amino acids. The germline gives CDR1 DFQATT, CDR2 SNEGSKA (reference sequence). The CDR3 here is CSARGTSAYNEQFF. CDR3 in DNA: TGCAGTGCTAGGGGGACATCGGCGTACAATGAGCAGTTCTTC.

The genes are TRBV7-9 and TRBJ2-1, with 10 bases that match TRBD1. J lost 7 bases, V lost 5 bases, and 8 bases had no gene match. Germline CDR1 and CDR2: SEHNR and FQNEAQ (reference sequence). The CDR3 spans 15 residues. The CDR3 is CASSLRPGQGNEQFF. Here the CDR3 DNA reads TGTGCCAGCAGCCTGCGCCCGGGACAGGGGAATGAGCAGTTCTTC.

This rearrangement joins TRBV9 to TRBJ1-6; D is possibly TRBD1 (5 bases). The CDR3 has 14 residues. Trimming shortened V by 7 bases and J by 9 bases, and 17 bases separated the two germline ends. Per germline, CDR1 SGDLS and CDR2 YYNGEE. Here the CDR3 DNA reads TGTGCCAGCCGACGGGATGGGGGTAGTTCACCCCTCCACTTT. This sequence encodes CASRRDGGSSPLHF. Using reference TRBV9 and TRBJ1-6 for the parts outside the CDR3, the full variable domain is DSGVTQTPKHLITATGQRVTLRCSPRSGDLSVYWYQQSLDQGLQFLIQYYNGEERAKGNILERFSAQQFPDLHSELNLSSLELGDSALYFCASRRDGGSSPLHFGNGTRLTVT.

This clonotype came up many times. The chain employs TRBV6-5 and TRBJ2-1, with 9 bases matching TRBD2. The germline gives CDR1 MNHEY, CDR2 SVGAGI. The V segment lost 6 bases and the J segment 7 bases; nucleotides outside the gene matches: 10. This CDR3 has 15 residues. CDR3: CASRYRAGGSNEQFF. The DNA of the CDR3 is TGTGCCAGCAGATACAGGGCGGGGGGGTCGAATGAGCAGTTCTTC.